The rows below give T cell receptor beta chains drawn from one sample of a study of T cell repertoires in cytomegalovirus infection. Their antigens remain unidentified. One entry per CDR3 protein, called by TCRdb with MiXCR from the reads. The table records around 900,000 distinct CDR3 sequences, around 31% of them present only once. The input for sequencing was cultured CD8+ T cells from PBMCs, taken from culture after CMV antigen stimulation. These TCRs come from a human donor in good health (CMV status not recorded). Some clones in this sample may be carry-over from other donors' samples. Both conserved end residues are part of each CDR3. D genes are given only for firm matches. For some rows the clone size is stated as once, few or many, or as a class when expanded; others skip it.

few	NA	TRBJ2-6	TRBV6-6	CASSNGTRLFFGGANVLTF	TGTGCCAGCAGTAACGGGACAAGGTTATTTTTTGGTGGGGCCAACGTCCTGACTTTC
many	TRBD2	TRBJ2-1	TRBV12-3/TRBV12-4	CASSFIAGGPGEQFF	TGTGCCAGCAGTTTTATAGCGGGGGGGCCGGGTGAGCAGTTCTTC
NA	TRBD1	TRBJ2-1	TRBV11-3	CASSPETGLSYNEQFF	TGTGCCAGCAGCCCAGAGACAGGGCTCTCCTACAATGAGCAGTTCTTC
few	TRBD1	TRBJ1-5	TRBV7-9	CASSLVGTGSQPQHF	TGTGCCAGCAGCTTAGTAGGGACAGGGAGTCAGCCCCAGCATTTT
NA	NA	TRBJ2-3	TRBV12-3/TRBV12-4	CASSLLGLTDTQYF	TGTGCCAGCAGTTTATTAGGGCTCACAGATACGCAGTATTTT
NA	TRBD2	TRBJ2-7	TRBV7-6	CASSLGLAGDEQYF	TGTGCCAGCAGCTTAGGACTAGCGGGGGACGAGCAGTACTTC
NA	NA	TRBJ2-2	TRBV11-2	CVSSLRGVNTGELFF	TGTGTCAGCAGCCTCCGTGGGGTTAACACCGGGGAGCTGTTTTTT
NA	NA	TRBJ2-5	TRBV29-1	CSVAWGAEETQYF	TGCAGCGTTGCATGGGGGGCCGAAGAGACCCAGTACTTC
NA	NA	TRBJ2-7	TRBV10-3	CAISESWGATYEQYF	TGTGCCATCAGTGAGTCGTGGGGGGCAACCTACGAGCAGTACTTC
few	TRBD1	TRBJ1-5	TRBV6-6	CASSYFRDRVMSNQPQHF	TGTGCCAGCAGTTACTTTCGAGACAGGGTCATGAGCAATCAGCCCCAGCATTTT
NA	TRBD2	TRBJ2-1	TRBV9	CASSEGGGGAGNEQFF	TGTGCCAGCAGCGAAGGAGGCGGGGGGGCCGGGAATGAGCAGTTCTTC
NA	NA	TRBJ2-1	TRBV7-9	CASSSEAWGEQFF	TGTGCCAGCAGCTCCGAGGCCTGGGGGGAGCAGTTCTTC
NA	NA	TRBJ1-4	TRBV19	CASSLASGLHEKLFF	TGTGCCAGTAGCCTTGCCTCGGGACTGCATGAAAAACTGTTTTTT
few	TRBD2	TRBJ2-3	TRBV11-2	CASSLGSSGGFTDTQYF	TGTGCCAGCAGCTTGGGATCTAGCGGGGGATTCACAGATACGCAGTATTTT
NA	NA	TRBJ2-5	TRBV5-1	CASSPWAGEETQYF	TGCGCCAGCAGCCCCTGGGCAGGAGAGGAGACCCAGTACTTC
NA	TRBD1	TRBJ2-3	TRBV19	CASSVGQGLPDTQYF	TGTGCCAGTAGTGTGGGACAGGGGCTGCCAGATACGCAGTATTTT
NA	TRBD2	TRBJ2-1	TRBV9	CASSVSPSGGAGNEQFF	TGTGCCAGCAGCGTATCGCCTAGCGGGGGGGCGGGTAATGAGCAGTTCTTC
once	TRBD2	TRBJ2-4	TRBV20-1	CSAIGTSGGTLAKNIQYF	TGCAGTGCTATAGGGACTAGCGGGGGGACCTTAGCCAAAAACATTCAGTACTTC
NA	TRBD1	TRBJ2-7	TRBV10-3	CAISPGTGTLSYEQYF	TGTGCCATCAGTCCCGGGACAGGGACCCTTTCCTACGAGCAGTACTTC
NA	NA	TRBJ2-2	TRBV7-9	CAPRGGTGELFF	TGTGCCCCGAGGGGGGGCACCGGGGAGCTGTTTTTT
NA	TRBD1	TRBJ2-2	TRBV27	CASSLTPPRDRGTGELFF	TGTGCCAGCAGTTTGACCCCCCCCCGGGACAGGGGCACCGGGGAGCTGTTTTTT
NA	TRBD2	TRBJ2-5	TRBV2	CASSRTSVETQYF	TGTGCCAGCAGCCGGACTAGCGTAGAGACCCAGTACTTC
NA	TRBD1	TRBJ2-3	TRBV20-1	CSASSYRDRGPDTQYF	TGCAGTGCTAGTTCGTACCGGGACAGGGGCCCAGATACGCAGTATTTT
few	NA	TRBJ1-2	TRBV5-4	CASSLWTRTDGYTF	TGTGCCAGCAGCTTGTGGACCCGAACTGATGGCTACACCTTC
NA	TRBD2	TRBJ2-1	TRBV20-1	CSARDRVGGAGEQFF	TGCAGTGCTAGAGATCGTGTCGGGGGGGCCGGTGAGCAGTTCTTC
NA	NA	TRBJ1-6	TRBV12-3/TRBV12-4	CASSSGQISYNSPLHF	TGTGCCAGCAGTTCTGGACAGATCTCCTATAATTCACCCCTCCACTTT
NA	NA	TRBJ1-6	TRBV28	CASRLSSLASPLHF	TGTGCCAGCAGGCTTAGCAGTTTAGCCTCACCCCTCCACTTT
NA	NA	TRBJ2-5	TRBV6-5	CASSSGAPKETQYF	TGTGCCAGCAGTTCCGGGGCCCCCAAGGAGACCCAGTACTTC
few	TRBD2	TRBJ2-2	TRBV7-3	CASSSLAGGDTGELFF	TGTGCCAGCAGCTCCTTGGCGGGGGGCGACACCGGGGAGCTGTTTTTT
NA	NA	TRBJ2-2	TRBV27	CASNPTGTQNTGELFF	TGTGCCAGCAACCCGACCGGGACACAGAACACCGGGGAGCTGTTTTTT
few	NA	TRBJ2-1	TRBV6-6	CASSRDPNSVNEQFF	TGTGCCAGCAGTCGGGACCCTAATTCGGTAAATGAGCAGTTCTTC
NA	NA	TRBJ2-1	TRBV6-4	CASRWDTSYNEQFF	TGTGCCAGCCGTTGGGACACCTCCTACAATGAGCAGTTCTTC
NA	TRBD2	TRBJ2-1	TRBV5-8	CASSLNGGGQFF	TGTGCCAGCAGCTTGAACGGGGGGGGTCAGTTCTTC
many	NA	TRBJ2-7	TRBV4-1	CASSLVRQDPPGEQYF	TGCGCCAGCAGCTTAGTTCGACAGGACCCTCCGGGCGAGCAGTACTTC
few	NA	TRBJ1-2	TRBV20-1	CSARDLQGEGSQPYGYTF	TGCAGTGCTAGAGACCTCCAGGGAGAGGGCAGCCAGCCTTATGGCTACACCTTC
few	NA	TRBJ1-4	TRBV10-3	CAISESMAEKLFF	TGTGCCATCAGTGAGTCGATGGCGGAAAAACTGTTTTTT
NA	TRBD1	TRBJ2-1	TRBV3-1	CASSNWTGVYNEQFF	TGTGCCAGCAGCAATTGGACAGGGGTTTACAATGAGCAGTTCTTC
few	TRBD1	TRBJ1-6	TRBV4-2	CASSHEGGVGSPLHF	TGTGCCAGCAGCCATGAAGGGGGCGTCGGGTCACCCCTCCACTTT
few	NA	TRBJ2-1	TRBV18	CASSPPIRYEQFF	TGTGCCAGCTCACCACCGATTCGGTATGAGCAGTTCTTC
NA	TRBD2	TRBJ2-2	TRBV4-1	CASSQDGVAGGQVTGELFF	TGCGCCAGCAGCCAAGATGGGGTAGCGGGGGGGCAGGTCACCGGGGAGCTGTTTTTT
NA	NA	TRBJ1-2	TRBV7-6	CASSFKGRTGNYGYTF	TGTGCCAGCAGCTTTAAGGGGAGGACTGGTAACTATGGCTACACCTTC
few	TRBD2	TRBJ2-1	TRBV10-3	CAITSGERGYNEQFF	TGTGCCATCACCAGTGGGGAGCGGGGCTACAATGAGCAGTTCTTC
NA	NA	TRBJ2-3	TRBV27	CASSWGPVFDTQYF	TGTGCCAGCAGTTGGGGACCCGTGTTTGATACGCAGTATTTT
NA	TRBD2	TRBJ2-2	TRBV12-3/TRBV12-4	CASSSSLAGGAGELFF	TGTGCCAGCAGTTCGAGTCTAGCGGGGGGGGCCGGGGAGCTGTTTTTT
few	TRBD1	TRBJ1-1	TRBV7-8	CASSPVNRGLEAFF	TGTGCCAGCAGTCCGGTCAACAGGGGGCTCGAAGCTTTCTTT
NA	NA	TRBJ1-1	TRBV11-2	CASSLDLGGAFF	TGTGCCAGCAGCTTAGATTTGGGGGGGGCTTTCTTT
NA	NA	TRBJ1-5	TRBV28	CASRTRGRSQHF	TGTGCCAGCAGGACCCGGGGGAGGTCCCAGCATTTT
many	NA	TRBJ1-1	TRBV7-8	CASSLGPADTEAFF	TGTGCCAGCAGCTTAGGGCCCGCGGACACTGAAGCTTTCTTT
NA	NA	TRBJ2-2	TRBV29-1	CSVSSGEAGELFF	TGCAGCGTTTCGTCAGGGGAGGCCGGGGAGCTGTTTTTT
NA	NA	TRBJ2-7	TRBV27	CASSFGGKNEQYF	TGTGCCAGCAGTTTTGGGGGAAAGAACGAGCAGTACTTC